A single sample is the source of the 9 T cell receptor beta chains below, sequenced in a study of CD8 T cells in ankylosing spondylitis. TCRdb reprocessed the 5' RACE reads with MiXCR, giving one entry per CDR3 protein. Of about 130,000 distinct CDR3 sequences in the sample, roughly an eighth were seen once. The sequencing input was blood, either unsorted or a sorted T cell fraction (not recorded which). The receptor set was obtained from a female donor with ankylosing spondylitis or in good health (not recorded which).

This clonotype was recorded at least ten times. This chain connects TRBV9 to TRBJ2-1, with D tentatively TRBD2 (5 bases). CDR3 length: 14 amino acids. Trimming removed 0 bases from V and 10 bases from J, with 14 bases in between. The V gene's germline CDR1 is SGDLS and CDR2 YYNGEE. CDR3 region: CASSVGVLSGEQFF. The DNA of the CDR3 is TGTGCCAGCAGCGTAGGTGTCCTCTCGGGGGAGCAGTTCTTC.

The chain has TRBV12-3 or TRBV12-4 and TRBJ2-2, with 9 positions matching TRBD2. After removal of 7 bases from V and 4 bases from J, the junction contained 10 bases not matched to a gene. The CDR3 runs 16 residues. The CDR3 reads CASTQGSGGFTGELFF. The DNA of the CDR3 is TGTGCCAGCACCCAAGGTAGCGGGGGATTCACCGGGGAGCTGTTTTTT.

As concerns this clonotype: A read error may explain this, as a much larger clone is one base away. V and J are TRBV29-1 and TRBJ1-4; D is unclear. The V gene lost 5 bases and the J gene lost 11 bases, with 9 bases spanning the gap. The CDR3 consists of 10 residues. The germline gives CDR1 SQVTM, CDR2 ANQGSEA. This CDR3 is CSVFSHKLFF. The CDR3 coding sequence is TGCAGCGTTTTCAGCCATAAACTGTTTTTT. Full variable domain (remainder filled in from reference TRBV29-1 and TRBJ1-4): SAVISQKPSRDICQRGTSLTIQCQVDSQVTMMFWYRQQPGQSLTLIATANQGSEATYESGFVIDKFPISRPNLTFSTLTVSNMSPEDSSIYLCSVFSHKLFFGSGTQLSVL.

This clonotype occurred many times. This chain uses TRBV6-5 with TRBJ1-2, with 8 bases fitting TRBD1. Germline V gene sequence: CDR1 MNHEY, CDR2 SVGAGI. The CDR3 is 14 amino acids. The ends lost 4 bases at V and 4 bases at J; junction bases unmatched: 5. The CDR3 sequence: CASSSTGVGYGYTF. CDR3 nucleotides: TGTGCCAGCAGTTCGACAGGGGTTGGCTATGGCTACACCTTC.

This clonotype has ten or more counts. The V and J genes are TRBV27 and TRBJ2-2; 7 nucleotides align to TRBD2. V lost 3 bases to trimming and J lost 6 bases; unmatched junction nucleotides: 4. CDR1 is MNHEY, CDR2 SMNVEV, per germline (reference sequence). There are 14 residues in the CDR3. CDR3 DNA: TGTGCCAGCAGTTTCCTGGGAGGGTCCGGGGAGCTGTTTTTT. It translates to CASSFLGGSGELFF.

This chain joins TRBV6-5 and TRBJ2-1; D gene uncertain. Trimming pared 6 bases from V and 12 bases from J, leaving 15 bases between. Germline CDR1 is MNHEY and CDR2 is SVGAGI. The CDR3 contains 12 residues. For the CDR3, the DNA is TGTGCCAGCAGGAGTTCCTCTCTACGGCAGTTCTTC. This gives the protein CASRSSSLRQFF.

This clonotype was found a few times. The chain recombines TRBV20-1 with TRBJ2-3; 8 bases line up with TRBD2. This CDR3 spans 13 amino acids. Germline V CDR1 and CDR2: DFQATT, SNEGSKA (reference sequence). J lost 6 bases, V lost 0 bases, and 2 bases had no gene match. The CDR3: CSARDGTRDTQYF. DNA for the CDR3: TGCAGTGCTAGAGATGGGACTAGGGATACGCAGTATTTT.

On this clonotype itself: Being one base from a much bigger clone, this may be a read error. The chain has TRBV3-1 and TRBJ2-3; D not resolved. Germline-derived CDR1 and CDR2 are LGHDT and YNNKEL (reference sequence). V lost 0 bases and J lost 1, with 2 bases in between. The CDR3 spans 13 residues. CDR3 residues: CASSQDCTDTQYF. The CDR3 DNA reads TGTGCCAGCAGCCAAGACTGCACAGATACGCAGTATTTT.

This clonotype has a count of ten or more. The V gene is TRBV20-1, the J gene TRBJ1-3; TRBD1 might be the D (6 bases). Trimming left V 5 bases short and J 0 bases short, with 8 bases between. The CDR3 is 13 amino acids. CDR1 is DFQATT and CDR2 is SNEGSKA in the germline V gene (reference sequence). CDR3 coding DNA: TGCAGTGCTCCGGACAGCTCTGGAAACACCATATATTTT. This gives the protein CSAPDSSGNTIYF.